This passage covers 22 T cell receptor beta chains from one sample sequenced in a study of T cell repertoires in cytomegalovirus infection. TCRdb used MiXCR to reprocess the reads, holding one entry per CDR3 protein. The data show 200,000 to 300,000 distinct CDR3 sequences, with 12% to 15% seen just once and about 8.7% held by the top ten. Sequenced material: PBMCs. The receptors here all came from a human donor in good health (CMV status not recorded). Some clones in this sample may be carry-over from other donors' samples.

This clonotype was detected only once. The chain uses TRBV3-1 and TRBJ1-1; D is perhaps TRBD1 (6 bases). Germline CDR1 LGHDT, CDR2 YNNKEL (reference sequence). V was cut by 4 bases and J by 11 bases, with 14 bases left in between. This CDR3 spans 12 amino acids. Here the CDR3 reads CASSRVEGVAFF. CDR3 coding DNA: TGTGCCAGCAGCCGCGTCGAGGGGGTGGCTTTCTTT.

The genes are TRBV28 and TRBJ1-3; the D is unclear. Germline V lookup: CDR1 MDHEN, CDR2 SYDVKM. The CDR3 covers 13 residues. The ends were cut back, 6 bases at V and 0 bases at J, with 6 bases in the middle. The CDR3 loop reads CASRTVSGNTIYF. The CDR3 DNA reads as TGTGCCAGCAGGACGGTCTCTGGAAACACCATATATTTT. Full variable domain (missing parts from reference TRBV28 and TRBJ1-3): DVKVTQSSRYLVKRTGEKVFLECVQDMDHENMFWYRQDPGLGLRLIYFSYDVKMKEKGDIPEGYSVSREKKERFSLILESASTNQTSMYLCASRTVSGNTIYFGEGSWLTVV.

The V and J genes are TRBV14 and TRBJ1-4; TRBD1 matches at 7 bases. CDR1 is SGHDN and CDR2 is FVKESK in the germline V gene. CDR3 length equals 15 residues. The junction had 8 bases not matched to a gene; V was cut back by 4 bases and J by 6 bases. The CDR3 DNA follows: TGTGCCAGCAGCCGAGAGACAGGGCCGTATGAAAAACTGTTTTTT. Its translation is CASSRETGPYEKLFF.

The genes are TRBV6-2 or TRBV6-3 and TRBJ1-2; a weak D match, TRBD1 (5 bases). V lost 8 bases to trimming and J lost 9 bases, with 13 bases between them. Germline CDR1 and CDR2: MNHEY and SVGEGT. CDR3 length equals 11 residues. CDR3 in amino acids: CASGQGRSYTF. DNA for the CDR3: TGTGCCAGCGGCCAGGGACGGAGCTACACCTTC.

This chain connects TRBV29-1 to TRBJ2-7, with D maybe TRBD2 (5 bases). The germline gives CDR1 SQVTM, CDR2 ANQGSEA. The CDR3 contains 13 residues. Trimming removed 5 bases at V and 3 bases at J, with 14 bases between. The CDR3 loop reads CSVSGLHLYEQYF. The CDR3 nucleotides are TGCAGCGTTAGTGGACTTCACCTCTACGAGCAGTACTTC.

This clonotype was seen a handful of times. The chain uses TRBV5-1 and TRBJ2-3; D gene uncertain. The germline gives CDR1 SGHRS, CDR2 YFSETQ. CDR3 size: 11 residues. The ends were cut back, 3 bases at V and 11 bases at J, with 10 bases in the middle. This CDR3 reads CASSSLAKQYF. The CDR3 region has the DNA TGCGCCAGCAGCTCCCTGGCCAAGCAGTATTTT.

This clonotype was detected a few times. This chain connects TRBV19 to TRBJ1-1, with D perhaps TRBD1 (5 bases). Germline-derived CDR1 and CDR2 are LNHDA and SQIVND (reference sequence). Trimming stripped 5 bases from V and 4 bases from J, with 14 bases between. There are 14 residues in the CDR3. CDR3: CASSSRGGTTEAFF. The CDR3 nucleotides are TGTGCCAGTAGTTCCCGCGGGGGGACCACTGAAGCTTTCTTT.

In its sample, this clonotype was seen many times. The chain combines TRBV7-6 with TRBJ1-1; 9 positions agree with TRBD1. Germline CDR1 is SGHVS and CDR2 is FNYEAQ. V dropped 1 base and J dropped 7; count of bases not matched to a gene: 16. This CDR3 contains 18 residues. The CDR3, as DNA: TGTGCCAGCAGCTTAGGAATAGTGGGTCCTGGGACAGGGATTGAAGCTTTCTTT. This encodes CASSLGIVGPGTGIEAFF. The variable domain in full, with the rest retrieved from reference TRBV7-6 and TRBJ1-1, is GAGVSQSPRYKVTKRGQDVALRCDPISGHVSLYWYRQALGQGPEFLTYFNYEAQQDKSGLPNDRFSAERPEGSISTLTIQRTEQRDSAMYRCASSLGIVGPGTGIEAFFGQGTRLTVV.

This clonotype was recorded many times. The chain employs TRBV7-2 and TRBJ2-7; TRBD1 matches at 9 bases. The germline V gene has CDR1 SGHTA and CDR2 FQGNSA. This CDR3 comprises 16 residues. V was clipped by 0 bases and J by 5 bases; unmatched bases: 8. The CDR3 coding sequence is TGTGCCAGCAGCTTAGCCGGGAACAGGGGGCAGGACGAGCAGTACTTC. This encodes CASSLAGNRGQDEQYF.

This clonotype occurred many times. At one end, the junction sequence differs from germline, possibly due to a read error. CDR3 in DNA: TGTGCTAGCAGCTTTAGACTAGCCCATGAGCAGTTCTTC. Translated: CASSFRLAHEQFF. The chain combines TRBV7-7 with TRBJ2-1, with TRBD2 matching 7 bases. The CDR3 is 13 residues long. CDR1 SSHAT and CDR2 FNYEAQ come from the germline V gene (reference sequence).

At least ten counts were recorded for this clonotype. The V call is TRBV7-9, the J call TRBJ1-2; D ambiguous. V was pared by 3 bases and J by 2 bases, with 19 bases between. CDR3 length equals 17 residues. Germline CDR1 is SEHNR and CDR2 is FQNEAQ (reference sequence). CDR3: CASSFTIPRKNNYGYTF. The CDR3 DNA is TGTGCCAGCAGCTTCACCATCCCCAGGAAAAACAACTATGGCTACACCTTC.

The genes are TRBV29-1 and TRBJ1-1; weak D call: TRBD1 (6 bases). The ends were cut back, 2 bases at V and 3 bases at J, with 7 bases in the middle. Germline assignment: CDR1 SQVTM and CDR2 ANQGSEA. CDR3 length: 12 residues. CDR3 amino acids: CSVERGYTEAFF. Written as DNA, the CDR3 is TGCAGCGTTGAAAGGGGGTACACTGAAGCTTTCTTT.

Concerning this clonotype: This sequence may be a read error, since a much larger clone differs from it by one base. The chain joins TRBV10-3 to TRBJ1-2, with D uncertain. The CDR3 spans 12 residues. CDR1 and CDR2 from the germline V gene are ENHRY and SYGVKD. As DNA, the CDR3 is TGTGTCATCAGTGAGTCTGAATATGGCTACACCTTC. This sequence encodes CVISESEYGYTF.

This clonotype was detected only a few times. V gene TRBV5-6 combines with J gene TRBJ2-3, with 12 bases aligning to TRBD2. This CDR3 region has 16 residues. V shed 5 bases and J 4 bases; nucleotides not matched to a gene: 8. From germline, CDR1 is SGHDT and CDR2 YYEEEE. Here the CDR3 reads CASSHDRLAGADTQYF. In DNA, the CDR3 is TGTGCCAGCAGTCACGATCGACTAGCGGGGGCAGATACGCAGTATTTT.

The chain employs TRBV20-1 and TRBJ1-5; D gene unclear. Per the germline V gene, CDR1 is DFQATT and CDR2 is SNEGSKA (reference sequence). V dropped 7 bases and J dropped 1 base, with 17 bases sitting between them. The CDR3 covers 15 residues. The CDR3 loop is CSGVPGDKSNQPQHF. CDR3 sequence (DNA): TGCAGTGGCGTACCGGGAGATAAGAGCAATCAGCCCCAGCATTTT.

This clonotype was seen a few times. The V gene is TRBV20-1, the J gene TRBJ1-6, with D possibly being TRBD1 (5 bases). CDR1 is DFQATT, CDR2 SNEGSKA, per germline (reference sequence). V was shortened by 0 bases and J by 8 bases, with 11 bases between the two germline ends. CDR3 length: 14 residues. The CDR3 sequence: CSARDQGFYSPLHF. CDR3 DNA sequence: TGCAGTGCTAGAGATCAGGGATTTTATTCACCCCTCCACTTT.

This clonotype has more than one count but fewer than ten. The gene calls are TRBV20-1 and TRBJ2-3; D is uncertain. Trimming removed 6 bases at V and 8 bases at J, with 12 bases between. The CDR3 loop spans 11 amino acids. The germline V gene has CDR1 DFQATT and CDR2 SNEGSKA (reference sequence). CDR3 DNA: TGCAGTGCCATTGCCGAGGTTACGCAGTATTTT. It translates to CSAIAEVTQYF.

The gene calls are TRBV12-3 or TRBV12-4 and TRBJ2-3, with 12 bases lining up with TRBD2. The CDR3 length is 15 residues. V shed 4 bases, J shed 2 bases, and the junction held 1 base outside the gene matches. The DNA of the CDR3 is TGTGCCAGCAGTTGGACTAGCGGGACCACAGATACGCAGTATTTT. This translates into CASSWTSGTTDTQYF.

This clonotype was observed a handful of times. Here the CDR3 reads CASSRDRGLFSEQYF. Here the CDR3 DNA reads TGTGCCAGCAGTAGGGACAGGGGGCTATTTTCCGAGCAGTACTTC. J is TRBJ2-7 and V is TRBV6-6; 12 bases are shared with TRBD1. The germline CDR1 and CDR2 sequences are MNHNY and SVGAGI (reference sequence). V trimming: 5 bases; J trimming: 6 bases; junction bases outside the gene matches: 8. This CDR3 is built from 15 residues.

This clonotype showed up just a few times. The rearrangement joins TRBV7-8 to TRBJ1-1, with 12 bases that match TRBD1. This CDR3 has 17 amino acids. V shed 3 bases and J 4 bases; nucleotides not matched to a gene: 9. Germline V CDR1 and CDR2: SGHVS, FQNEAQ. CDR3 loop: CASSFPGQGARITEAFF. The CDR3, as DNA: TGTGCCAGCAGCTTTCCGGGACAGGGGGCTCGGATCACTGAAGCTTTCTTT.

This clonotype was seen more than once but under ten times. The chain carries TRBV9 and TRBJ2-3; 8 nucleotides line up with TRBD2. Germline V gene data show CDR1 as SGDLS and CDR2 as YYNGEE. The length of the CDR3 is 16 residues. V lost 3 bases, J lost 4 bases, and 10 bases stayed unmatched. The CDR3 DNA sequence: TGTGCCAGCAGCGCTTCCTCGGGAGGGCCCTCAGATACGCAGTATTTT. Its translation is CASSASSGGPSDTQYF.

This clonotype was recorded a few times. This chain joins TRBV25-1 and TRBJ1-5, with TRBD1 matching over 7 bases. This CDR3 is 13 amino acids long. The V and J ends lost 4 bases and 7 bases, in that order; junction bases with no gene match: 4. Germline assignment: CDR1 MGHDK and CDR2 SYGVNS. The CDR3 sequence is CASSGQGRQPQHF. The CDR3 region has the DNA TGTGCCAGCAGTGGACAGGGTAGGCAGCCCCAGCATTTT.